One and the same sample provided the 9 T cell receptor beta chains below, sequenced in a study of blood T cell repertoires in COVID-19. Generated by immunoSEQ multiplex PCR, the TCRdb table keeps only in-frame clones and is missing some. The profile shows about 280,000 clones, around 85% of them singletons. The sequencing sample was made of PBMCs or T cells enriched from blood (not recorded which). The receptor source for this set is a woman between 50 and 59 years old who had recovered from COVID-19.

The genes are TRBV7-9 and TRBJ1-3; D gene ambiguous. The V end was cut by 1 base, the J end by 4 bases, with 5 bases between. The V gene's germline CDR1 is SEHNR and CDR2 FQNEAQ (reference sequence). This CDR3 contains 13 residues. The CDR3 DNA reads TGTGCCAGCAGCTTAGTTGGCGGAAACACCATATATTTT. It translates to CASSLVGGNTIYF. Looking up the rest from reference TRBV7-9 and TRBJ1-3 gives the full variable domain: DTGVSQNPRHKITKRGQNVTFRCDPISEHNRLYWYRQTLGQGPEFLTYFQNEAQLEKSRLLSDRFSAERPKGSFSTLEIQRTEQGDSAMYLCASSLVGGNTIYFGEGSWLTVV.

The V and J genes are TRBV2 and TRBJ1-5, with D unclear. This CDR3 is 13 amino acids long. V dropped 6 bases and J dropped 4 bases, with 10 bases sitting between them. Germline assignment: CDR1 SNHLY and CDR2 FYNNEI. In DNA, the CDR3 is TGTGCCAGCAGCACAACATGGAATCAGCCCCAGCATTTT. Translating gives CASSTTWNQPQHF. Combining the CDR3 with reference TRBV2 and TRBJ1-5 gives the whole variable domain EPEVTQTPSHQVTQMGQEVILRCVPISNHLYFYWYRQILGQKVEFLVSFYNNEISEKSEIFDDQFSVERPDGSNFTLKIRSTKLEDSAMYFCASSTTWNQPQHFGDGTRLSIL.

The CDR3 sequence is CASSGVGRGPYNEQFF. The CDR3, as DNA: TGTGCCAGTAGCGGGGTTGGGAGGGGACCCTACAATGAGCAGTTCTTC. The chain combines TRBV19 with TRBJ2-1; 7 nucleotides line up with TRBD2. With 6 bases clipped from V and 2 bases from J, the junction kept 10 bases outside the gene matches. This CDR3 spans 16 amino acids. Per the germline V gene, CDR1 is LNHDA and CDR2 is SQIVND (reference sequence).

This chain joins TRBV28 and TRBJ1-5; perhaps TRBD1 as D (6 bases). Deletions cut 3 bases from V and 3 bases from J, with 15 bases between. This CDR3 region has 16 residues. Germline CDR1 MDHEN, CDR2 SYDVKM. CDR3 DNA: TGTGCCAGCAGTTTGTGGGGGGGCGGGGACAATCAGCCCCAGCATTTT. It codes for CASSLWGGGDNQPQHF. The full variable domain, completed using reference TRBV28 and TRBJ1-5, is DVKVTQSSRYLVKRTGEKVFLECVQDMDHENMFWYRQDPGLGLRLIYFSYDVKMKEKGDIPEGYSVSREKKERFSLILESASTNQTSMYLCASSLWGGGDNQPQHFGDGTRLSIL.

The chain combines TRBV20-1 with TRBJ2-2; D gene ambiguous. The germline V gene encodes CDR1 DFQATT and CDR2 SNEGSKA (reference sequence). The ends were cut back, 3 bases at V and 0 bases at J, with 11 bases in the middle. There are 15 residues in the CDR3. CDR3 region: CSASTSATNTGELFF. The CDR3 nucleotides are TGCAGTGCTAGTACCAGTGCAACGAACACCGGGGAGCTGTTTTTT.

This clone showed up just once. The chain couples TRBV6-5 to TRBJ1-6; 7 nucleotides align to TRBD1. V shed 6 bases, J shed 9 bases, and the junction held 8 bases outside the gene matches. Germline V gene data show CDR1 as MNHEY and CDR2 as SVGAGI. This CDR3 contains 14 residues. CDR3 nucleotide sequence: TGTGCCAGCAGAGTCTCAGGGGGAAGTTCACCCCTCCACTTT. Protein product: CASRVSGGSSPLHF.

The chain recombines TRBV5-1 with TRBJ1-2, with D perhaps TRBD1 (5 bases). Trimming stripped 4 bases from V and 10 bases from J, with 17 bases between. CDR1 and CDR2 from the germline V gene are SGHRS and YFSETQ. The CDR3 has 13 amino acids. The CDR3 region is CASSSGTAGSYTF. For the CDR3, the DNA is TGCGCCAGCAGCAGCGGGACGGCGGGTTCCTACACCTTC.

This chain uses TRBV30 with TRBJ1-3; D is perhaps TRBD1 (5 bases). V lost 5 bases to trimming and J lost 2 bases, with 13 bases between them. This CDR3 region has 14 residues. Per germline, CDR1 GTSNPN and CDR2 SVGIG (reference sequence). Here the CDR3 reads CAWDRGGAGNTIYF. CDR3 nucleotide sequence: TGTGCCTGGGACCGGGGAGGGGCTGGAAACACCATATATTTT.

The chain carries TRBV10-2 and TRBJ2-7; TRBD2 aligns across 7 bases. Trimming took 6 bases from V and 2 from J; bases not matched to a gene: 7. This CDR3 has 14 residues. CDR1 is WSHSY, CDR2 SAAADI, per germline. Written as DNA, the CDR3 is TGCGCCAGCAGGGCGGGAGTTCCTACCTACGAGCAGTACTTC. It specifies CASRAGVPTYEQYF.